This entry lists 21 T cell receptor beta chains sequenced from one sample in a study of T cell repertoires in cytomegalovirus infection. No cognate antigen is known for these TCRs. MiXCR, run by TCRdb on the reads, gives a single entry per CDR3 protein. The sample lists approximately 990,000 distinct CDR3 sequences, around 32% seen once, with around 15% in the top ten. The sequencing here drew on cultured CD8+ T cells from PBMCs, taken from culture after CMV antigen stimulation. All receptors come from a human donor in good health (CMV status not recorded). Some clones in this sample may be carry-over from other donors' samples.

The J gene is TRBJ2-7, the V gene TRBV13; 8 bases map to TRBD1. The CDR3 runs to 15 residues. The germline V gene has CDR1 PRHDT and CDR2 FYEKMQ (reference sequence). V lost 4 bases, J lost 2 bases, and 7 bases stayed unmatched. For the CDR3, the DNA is TGTGCCAGCAGCTCTGGACAGGGCAGCGCCTACGAGCAGTACTTC. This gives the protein CASSSGQGSAYEQYF.

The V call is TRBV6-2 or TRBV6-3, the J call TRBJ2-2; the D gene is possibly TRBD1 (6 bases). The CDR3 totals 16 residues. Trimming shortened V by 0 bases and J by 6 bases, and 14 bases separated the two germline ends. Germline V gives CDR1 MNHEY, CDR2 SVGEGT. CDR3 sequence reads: CASSYSTITGSGELFF. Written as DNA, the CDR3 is TGTGCCAGCAGTTACTCTACTATAACAGGGTCCGGGGAGCTGTTTTTT.

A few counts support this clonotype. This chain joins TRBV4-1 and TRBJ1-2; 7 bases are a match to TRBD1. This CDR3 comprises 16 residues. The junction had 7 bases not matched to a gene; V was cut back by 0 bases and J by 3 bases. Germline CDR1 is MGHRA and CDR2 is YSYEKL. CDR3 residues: CASSQDGQDPYYGYTF. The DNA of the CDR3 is TGCGCCAGCAGCCAAGATGGACAGGATCCTTACTATGGCTACACCTTC.

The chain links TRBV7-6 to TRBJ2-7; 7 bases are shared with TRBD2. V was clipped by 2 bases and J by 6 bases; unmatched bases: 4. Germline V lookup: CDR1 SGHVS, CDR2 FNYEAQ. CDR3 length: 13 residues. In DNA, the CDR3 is TGTGCCAGCAGCTTAAGCGGGACGGTCGAGCAGTACTTC. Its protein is CASSLSGTVEQYF.

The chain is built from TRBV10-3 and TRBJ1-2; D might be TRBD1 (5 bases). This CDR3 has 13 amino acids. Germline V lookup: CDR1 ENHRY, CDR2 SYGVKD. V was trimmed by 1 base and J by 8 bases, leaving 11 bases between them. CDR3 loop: CAISEFLGGGYTF. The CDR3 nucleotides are TGTGCCATCAGTGAGTTCCTCGGGGGAGGCTACACCTTC.

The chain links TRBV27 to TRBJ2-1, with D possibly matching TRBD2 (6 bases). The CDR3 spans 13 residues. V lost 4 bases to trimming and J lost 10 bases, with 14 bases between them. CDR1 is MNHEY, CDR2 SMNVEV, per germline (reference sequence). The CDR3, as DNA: TGTGCCAGCAGTTCCAGGACTGGGAGGGAGCAGTTCTTC. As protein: CASSSRTGREQFF.

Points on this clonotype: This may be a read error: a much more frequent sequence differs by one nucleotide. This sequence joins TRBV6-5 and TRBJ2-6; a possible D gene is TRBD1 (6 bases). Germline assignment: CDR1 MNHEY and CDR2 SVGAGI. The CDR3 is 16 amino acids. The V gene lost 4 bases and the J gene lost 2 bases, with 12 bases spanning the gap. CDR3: CASSFQGTTGANVLTF. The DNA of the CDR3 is TGTGCCAGCAGTTTCCAGGGGACGACTGGGGCCAACGTCCTGACTTTC.

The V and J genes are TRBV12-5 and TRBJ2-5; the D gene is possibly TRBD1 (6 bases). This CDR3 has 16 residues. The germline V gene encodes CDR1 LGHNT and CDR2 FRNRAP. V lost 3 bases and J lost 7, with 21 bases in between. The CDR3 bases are TGTGCTAGTGGTTTCACATCGGACAGTACCCCGGGGACCCAGTACTTC. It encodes CASGFTSDSTPGTQYF.

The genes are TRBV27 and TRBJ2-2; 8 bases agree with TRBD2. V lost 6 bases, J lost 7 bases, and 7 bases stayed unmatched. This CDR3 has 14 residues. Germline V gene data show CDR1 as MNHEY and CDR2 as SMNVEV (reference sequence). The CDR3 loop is CASSRGGVFGELFF. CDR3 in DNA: TGTGCCAGCAGCCGGGGGGGCGTATTCGGGGAGCTGTTTTTT.

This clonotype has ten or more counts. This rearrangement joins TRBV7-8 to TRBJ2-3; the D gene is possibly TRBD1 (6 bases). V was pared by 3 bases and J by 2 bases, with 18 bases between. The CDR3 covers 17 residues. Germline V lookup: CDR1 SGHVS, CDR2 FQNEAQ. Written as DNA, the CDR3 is TGTGCCAGCAGCTTGGTTCTCGACAGGTCTTACACAGATACGCAGTATTTT. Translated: CASSLVLDRSYTDTQYF.

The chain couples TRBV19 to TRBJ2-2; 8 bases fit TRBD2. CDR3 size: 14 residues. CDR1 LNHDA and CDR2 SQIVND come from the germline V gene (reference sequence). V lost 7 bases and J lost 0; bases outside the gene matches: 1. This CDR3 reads CASNSGTNTGELFF. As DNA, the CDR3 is TGTGCCAGTAATAGCGGGACGAACACCGGGGAGCTGTTTTTT.

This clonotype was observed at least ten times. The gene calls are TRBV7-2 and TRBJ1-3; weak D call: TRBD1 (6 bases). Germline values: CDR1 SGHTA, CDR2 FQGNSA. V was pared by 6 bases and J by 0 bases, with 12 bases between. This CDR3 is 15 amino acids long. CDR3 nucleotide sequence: TGTGCCAGCAGATGGGACATACTCTCTGGAAACACCATATATTTT. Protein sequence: CASRWDILSGNTIYF.

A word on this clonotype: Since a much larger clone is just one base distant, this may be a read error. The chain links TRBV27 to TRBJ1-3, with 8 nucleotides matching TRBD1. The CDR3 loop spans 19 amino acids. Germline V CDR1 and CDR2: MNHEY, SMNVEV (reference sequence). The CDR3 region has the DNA TGTGCCAGCAGTTTATACGCCGGGACAGGCCCGTTCTCTGGAAACACCATAAATTTT. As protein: CASSLYAGTGPFSGNTINF.

CDR3 sequence: CASSPSGGEVNEQFF. CDR3 sequence (DNA): TGTGCCAGCAGCCCGAGCGGGGGAGAGGTCAATGAGCAGTTCTTC. V gene TRBV9 combines with J gene TRBJ2-1, with 8 bases aligning to TRBD2. This CDR3 is built from 15 residues. V gave up 4 bases and J gave up 6 bases; unmatched junction bases: 9. Germline CDR1 SGDLS, CDR2 YYNGEE.

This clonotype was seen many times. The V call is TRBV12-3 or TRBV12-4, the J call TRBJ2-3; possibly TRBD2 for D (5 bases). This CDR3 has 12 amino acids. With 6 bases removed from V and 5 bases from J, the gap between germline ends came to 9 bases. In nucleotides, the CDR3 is TGTGCCAGCAGCCCAGGACTAGATACGCAGTATTTT. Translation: CASSPGLDTQYF.

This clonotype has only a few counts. DNA for the CDR3: TGTGCCAGCAGCTTAGAGGTCCGGGGGGGTCAGTTCTTC. It specifies CASSLEVRGGQFF. This sequence joins TRBV7-9 and TRBJ2-1; 8 nucleotides line up with TRBD2. CDR3 size: 13 residues. Germline values: CDR1 SEHNR, CDR2 FQNEAQ (reference sequence). J gave up 13 bases and V 1 base, and 6 bases lay outside the gene matches.

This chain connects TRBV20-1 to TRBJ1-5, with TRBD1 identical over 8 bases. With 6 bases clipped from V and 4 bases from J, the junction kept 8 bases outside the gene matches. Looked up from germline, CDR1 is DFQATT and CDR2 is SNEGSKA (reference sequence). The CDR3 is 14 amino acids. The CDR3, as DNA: TGCAGTGCCCCTGGGACAGGAAGAAATCAGCCCCAGCATTTT. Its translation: CSAPGTGRNQPQHF.

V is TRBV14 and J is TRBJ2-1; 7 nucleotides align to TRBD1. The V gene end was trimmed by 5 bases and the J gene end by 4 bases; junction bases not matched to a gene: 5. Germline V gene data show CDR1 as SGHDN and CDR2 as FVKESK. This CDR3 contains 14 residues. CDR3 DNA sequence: TGTGCCAGCAGCGCCCGGGACAGATACAATGAGCAGTTCTTC. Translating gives CASSARDRYNEQFF. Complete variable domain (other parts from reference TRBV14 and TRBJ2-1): EAGVTQFPSHSVIEKGQTVTLRCDPISGHDNLYWYRRVMGKEIKFLLHFVKESKQDESGMPNNRFLAERTGGTYSTLKVQPAELEDSGVYFCASSARDRYNEQFFGPGTRLTVL.

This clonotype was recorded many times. The chain's CDR3 is CASRLTGNGGLSYEQYF. CDR3 coding DNA: TGTGCCAGCAGACTGACAGGGAACGGGGGGCTCTCCTACGAGCAGTACTTC. The chain links TRBV6-5 to TRBJ2-7; the D gene could be TRBD1 or TRBD2 (7 bases each). CDR3 length: 17 residues. The germline V gene encodes CDR1 MNHEY and CDR2 SVGAGI. The V and J ends lost 6 bases and 0 bases respectively, with 21 bases between them.

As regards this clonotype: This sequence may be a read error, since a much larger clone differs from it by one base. In DNA form, the CDR3 reads TGTGTCAGCAGTGGGGGGGACAGGGAGTTTGGGGAGCAGTACGTC. Residues: CVSSGGDREFGEQYV. J is TRBJ2-7 and V is TRBV6-1, with TRBD1 identical over 9 bases. CDR1 is MNHNS and CDR2 is SASEGT in the germline V gene. The length of the CDR3 is 15 residues.

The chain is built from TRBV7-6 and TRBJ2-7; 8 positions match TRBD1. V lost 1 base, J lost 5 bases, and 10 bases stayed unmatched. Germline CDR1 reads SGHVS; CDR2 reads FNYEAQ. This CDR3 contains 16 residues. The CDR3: CASSLVARTGIHEQYF. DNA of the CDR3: TGTGCCAGCAGCTTAGTGGCCAGGACAGGGATACACGAGCAGTACTTC.